These 31 T cell receptor beta chains were all obtained from the same sample, sequenced in a study of T cell responses to AZD1222 COVID-19 vaccine. Clones were sequenced by immunoSEQ multiplex PCR, and TCRdb holds only the in-frame ones, with some missing. The data contain approximately 300,000 clones, 85% to 95% of them singletons. The sequenced sample was peripheral blood, obtained 28 days after the second AZD1222 dose. Every receptor here comes from an adult who received the AZD1222 COVID-19 vaccine.

V gene TRBV7-9 combines with J gene TRBJ1-1; D unresolved. The ends were cut back, 1 base at V and 0 bases at J, with 3 bases in the middle. Germline-derived CDR1 and CDR2 are SEHNR and FQNEAQ (reference sequence). This CDR3 comprises 13 residues. This CDR3 reads CASSLVMNTEAFF. The CDR3, as DNA: TGTGCCAGCAGCTTAGTTATGAACACTGAAGCTTTCTTT.

The chain combines TRBV13 with TRBJ1-1, with TRBD1 as a possible D gene (5 bases). The germline V and J ends were trimmed by 5 bases and 5 bases, with 15 bases remaining between them. This CDR3 spans 14 amino acids. CDR1 and CDR2 from the germline V gene are PRHDT and FYEKMQ (reference sequence). The CDR3 loop is CASSPSGGSTEAFF. CDR3 nucleotide sequence: TGTGCCAGCAGCCCGAGCGGGGGTTCGACTGAAGCTTTCTTT.

The chain couples TRBV3-1 (or the pseudogene TRBV3-2) to TRBJ2-1; 13 bases are shared with TRBD2. This CDR3 has 16 residues. CDR1 and CDR2 from the germline V gene are LGHDT and YNNKEL (reference sequence). Germline trimming cut 3 bases from V and 8 bases from J; bases unmatched to any gene: 7. CDR3 region: CASSHTSGRARDEQFF. The CDR3 DNA follows: TGTGCCAGCAGCCACACTAGCGGGAGGGCCAGGGATGAGCAGTTCTTC.

CDR3 nucleotides: TGTGCCAGCAGCCACGTGGAATCAGGTCCAGCTTTCTTT. As protein: CASSHVESGPAFF. V and J are TRBV4-2 and TRBJ1-1, with D uncertain. This CDR3 comprises 13 residues. The ends were cut back, 3 bases at V and 10 bases at J, with 15 bases in the middle. Germline V gene sequence: CDR1 LGHNA, CDR2 YNFKEQ.

The V gene is TRBV28, the J gene TRBJ2-2, with D possibly matching TRBD2 (6 bases). The germline V gene has CDR1 MDHEN and CDR2 SYDVKM. The V and J ends lost 3 bases and 5 bases respectively, with 16 bases between them. The CDR3 spans 16 residues. CDR3 protein: CASSFSHGSGTGELFF. The CDR3 nucleotides read TGTGCCAGCAGTTTCTCTCACGGGAGTGGAACCGGGGAGCTGTTTTTT.

J is TRBJ2-3 and V is TRBV18; no definite D call. Germline V gene lookup returns CDR1 KGHSH and CDR2 LQKENI. The CDR3 totals 15 residues. V lost 3 bases, J lost 1 base, and 11 bases lay in between. The CDR3 DNA sequence: TGTGCCAGCTCACCTCCGGTGGCGGGCACAGATACGCAGTATTTT. Translation: CASSPPVAGTDTQYF. The variable domain in full, completed from reference TRBV18 and TRBJ2-3, reads NAGVMQNPRHLVRRRGQEARLRCSPMKGHSHVYWYRQLPEEGLKFMVYLQKENIIDESGMPKERFSAEFPKEGPSILRIQQVVRGDSAAYFCASSPPVAGTDTQYFGPGTRLTVL.

The chain combines TRBV19 with TRBJ1-2, with D possibly TRBD1 on 6 matching bases. Germline CDR1 LNHDA, CDR2 SQIVND (reference sequence). Trimming stripped 4 bases from V and 5 bases from J, with 20 bases between. The CDR3 is made up of 16 amino acids. The CDR3 coding sequence is TGTGCCAGTAGTAACGGTGGAGCAGGGGATTTTTATGGCTACACCTTC. This encodes CASSNGGAGDFYGYTF. The variable domain in full, completed from reference TRBV19 and TRBJ1-2, reads DGGITQSPKYLFRKEGQNVTLSCEQNLNHDAMYWYRQDPGQGLRLIYYSQIVNDFQKGDIAEGYSVSREKKESFPLTVTSAQKNPTAFYLCASSNGGAGDFYGYTFGSGTRLTVV.

The rearrangement links TRBV6-5 to TRBJ2-7; D perhaps matches TRBD1 (5 bases). The ends were cut back, 6 bases at V and 6 bases at J, with 12 bases in the middle. The CDR3 length is 12 residues. Germline V gene lookup returns CDR1 MNHEY and CDR2 SVGAGI. CDR3 in DNA: TGTGCCAGCAGCTATACAGGACGCGAGCAGTACTTC. This translates into CASSYTGREQYF.

This clone has only a few counts. The chain uses TRBV24-1 and TRBJ2-7, with 8 bases lining up with TRBD1. J gave up 2 bases and V 1 base, and 9 bases lay outside the gene matches. Germline lookup yields CDR1 KGHDR and CDR2 SFDVKD. The CDR3 totals 17 residues. CDR3 coding DNA: TGTGCCACCAGTGATTTAGGGGGACAGGCCGTCACCTACGAGCAGTACTTC. Its protein product is CATSDLGGQAVTYEQYF.

The chain combines TRBV28 with TRBJ2-5; TRBD2 agrees at 8 bases. The CDR3 length is 16 residues. The junction had 15 bases not matched to a gene; V was cut back by 6 bases and J by 6 bases. Germline assignment: CDR1 MDHEN and CDR2 SYDVKM. CDR3 sequence (DNA): TGTGCCAGCAGACAGGGCGACACTAGCGGACCTAAGACCCAGTACTTC. Amino acids: CASRQGDTSGPKTQYF.

The rearrangement uses TRBV12-3 or TRBV12-4 and TRBJ1-2, with a weak D call TRBD1 (5 bases). The length of the CDR3 is 12 residues. Trimming took off 3 bases at V and 7 bases at J, with 9 bases between the two ends. CDR3 residues: CASSFKGLGYTF. CDR3 DNA sequence: TGTGCCAGCAGTTTCAAGGGGCTTGGCTACACCTTC.

J is TRBJ1-6 and V is TRBV2; D uncertain. Germline assignment: CDR1 SNHLY and CDR2 FYNNEI. Trimming cost V 3 bases and J 5 bases, with 11 bases left between them. CDR3 length equals 15 residues. The CDR3 sequence is CASSDESPNNSPLHF. In DNA form, the CDR3 reads TGTGCCAGCAGTGACGAAAGCCCGAATAATTCACCCCTCCACTTT.

The V gene is TRBV5-1, the J gene TRBJ1-5; D not resolved. The CDR3 has 14 residues. Germline lookup yields CDR1 SGHRS and CDR2 YFSETQ. Deletions cut 5 bases from V and 3 bases from J, with 12 bases between. The CDR3 loop reads CASSWGGHNQPQHF. In DNA form, the CDR3 reads TGCGCCAGCAGTTGGGGAGGGCACAATCAGCCCCAGCATTTT.

The CDR3 DNA reads TGTGCCAGCAGCCCGGGCCCCGCGCGGGAGACCCAGTACTTC. This translates into CASSPGPARETQYF. V usage is TRBV7-9 and J usage is TRBJ2-5; D not certain. The CDR3 runs 14 residues. V was trimmed by 5 bases and J by 5 bases, leaving 15 bases between them. CDR1 is SEHNR and CDR2 is FQNEAQ in the germline V gene (reference sequence).

The rearrangement uses TRBV28 and TRBJ1-2; no clear D gene. V lost 8 bases to trimming and J lost 7 bases, with 17 bases between them. The CDR3 extends over 13 amino acids. CDR1 MDHEN and CDR2 SYDVKM come from the germline V gene. CDR3 nucleotide sequence: TGTGCCAGCGGCGTGGAGCTTAGGCGTGGCTACACCTTC. Translation: CASGVELRRGYTF.

This chain uses TRBV19 with TRBJ1-5; possibly TRBD1 for D (5 bases). Germline loops: CDR1 LNHDA, CDR2 SQIVND (reference sequence). V dropped 3 bases and J dropped 1 base, with 7 bases sitting between them. The CDR3 contains 14 residues. The CDR3 nucleotides read TGTGCCAGTAGTATCAAGGGGAGCAATCAGCCCCAGCATTTT. Translated, it gives CASSIKGSNQPQHF.

The chain carries TRBV15 and TRBJ2-3; D is possibly TRBD2 (5 bases). The CDR3 spans 18 residues. Germline V gives CDR1 LNHNV, CDR2 YYDKDF (reference sequence). V was clipped by 2 bases and J by 2 bases, with 20 bases between them. The CDR3 spells CATSRWGGRSTTTDTQYF. DNA for the CDR3: TGTGCCACCAGCAGATGGGGTGGGCGATCGACTACCACAGATACGCAGTATTTT.

V and J are TRBV7-9 and TRBJ1-1; D possibly corresponds to TRBD1 (6 bases). The CDR3 loop spans 16 amino acids. Trimming stripped 3 bases from V and 4 bases from J, with 18 bases between. Per the germline V gene, CDR1 is SEHNR and CDR2 is FQNEAQ (reference sequence). The CDR3 DNA reads as TGTGCCAGCAGCTTTAGGGGGGAGGAACCGGGCACTGAAGCTTTCTTT. It translates to CASSFRGEEPGTEAFF.

J is TRBJ2-2 and V is TRBV29-1, with a weak D call TRBD1 (5 bases). Germline V CDR1 and CDR2: SQVTM, ANQGSEA. The CDR3 consists of 11 residues. Trimming left V 6 bases short and J 5 bases short, with 7 bases between. CDR3 nucleotide sequence: TGCAGCGTGGGGCGGACCGGGGAGCTGTTTTTT. This gives the protein CSVGRTGELFF.

This chain uses TRBV3-1 (or the pseudogene TRBV3-2) with TRBJ1-4; tentative D call: TRBD1 (6 bases). There are 17 residues in the CDR3. Germline V gene lookup returns CDR1 LGHDT and CDR2 YNNKEL (reference sequence). The V gene lost 6 bases and the J gene lost 0 bases, with 17 bases spanning the gap. CDR3 bases: TGTGCCAGCAGTAAAGAGGGGGTCTCCGCAACTAATGAAAAACTGTTTTTT. Its translation: CASSKEGVSATNEKLFF.

CDR3 amino acids: CASSPWTDSSYEQYF. In nucleotides, the CDR3 is TGTGCCAGCTCACCTTGGACAGATTCTAGCTACGAGCAGTACTTC. The chain employs TRBV18 and TRBJ2-7, with D maybe TRBD1 (6 bases). The CDR3 spans 15 residues. Germline lookup yields CDR1 KGHSH and CDR2 LQKENI. V shed 3 bases and J shed 3 bases, with 15 bases lying between them. Variable domain in full (rest from reference TRBV18 and TRBJ2-7): NAGVMQNPRHLVRRRGQEARLRCSPMKGHSHVYWYRQLPEEGLKFMVYLQKENIIDESGMPKERFSAEFPKEGPSILRIQQVVRGDSAAYFCASSPWTDSSYEQYFGPGTRLTVT.

The chain recombines TRBV2 with TRBJ1-2; D not resolved. The CDR3 is made up of 13 amino acids. In germline, CDR1 is SNHLY, CDR2 FYNNEI. V was cut by 3 bases and J by 8 bases, with 13 bases left in between. CDR3 residues: CASSDWTRRGYTF. In DNA form, the CDR3 reads TGTGCCAGCAGTGACTGGACCCGAAGGGGCTACACCTTC.

This chain joins TRBV2 and TRBJ1-6; no firm D call. The V gene lost 7 bases and the J gene lost 9 bases, with 13 bases spanning the gap. Germline CDR1 SNHLY, CDR2 FYNNEI. The CDR3 totals 13 residues. The DNA of the CDR3 is TGTGCCAGCAAGAGAATCGCGCCTTCACCCCTCCACTTT. Its protein is CASKRIAPSPLHF.

J is TRBJ2-3 and V is TRBV6-1; D is unclear. The V and J ends lost 1 base and 0 bases respectively, with 5 bases between them. Germline CDR1 and CDR2: MNHNS and SASEGT. The CDR3 loop spans 14 amino acids. In DNA, the CDR3 is TGTGCCAGCAGTGAAGAAGGCAGCACAGATACGCAGTATTTT. Its translation: CASSEEGSTDTQYF.

Comment on this clone: Other nucleotide sequences in the sample specify the same CDR3. The rearrangement uses TRBV7-9 and TRBJ2-7; D unclear. The CDR3 sequence is 11 residues long. Germline lookup yields CDR1 SEHNR and CDR2 FQNEAQ (reference sequence). V was trimmed by 5 bases and J by 4 bases, leaving 6 bases between them. CDR3 region: CASSLSYEQYF. CDR3 DNA sequence: TGTGCCAGCAGCCTCTCTTACGAGCAGTACTTC.

V and J are TRBV7-9 and TRBJ1-5; the D is unclear. The CDR3 spans 12 residues. With 3 bases removed from V and 4 bases from J, the gap between germline ends came to 4 bases. The germline CDR1 and CDR2 sequences are SEHNR and FQNEAQ (reference sequence). In DNA, the CDR3 is TGTGCCAGCAGCTTTTCTAATCAGCCCCAGCATTTT. This gives the protein CASSFSNQPQHF.

The chain carries TRBV19 and TRBJ1-5; no clear D. CDR1 is LNHDA and CDR2 is SQIVND in the germline V gene (reference sequence). The germline V and J ends were trimmed by 6 bases and 0 bases, with 15 bases remaining between them. The CDR3 is 16 residues long. Here the CDR3 reads CASRQRARYSNQPQHF. CDR3 bases: TGTGCCAGTAGACAGAGGGCCAGATATAGCAATCAGCCCCAGCATTTT.

The V and J genes are TRBV10-2 and TRBJ2-7; 11 bases map to TRBD1. Germline V gene data show CDR1 as WSHSY and CDR2 as SAAADI. V shed 8 bases, J shed 5 bases, and the junction held 5 bases outside the gene matches. The CDR3 sequence is 13 residues long. CDR3 sequence reads: CASSRDRGNEQYF. The CDR3 nucleotides read TGCGCCAGCTCCCGGGACAGGGGGAACGAGCAGTACTTC.

This rearrangement joins TRBV28 to TRBJ2-7; D might be TRBD1 (5 bases). V lost 8 bases and J lost 7, with 15 bases in between. The germline CDR1 and CDR2 sequences are MDHEN and SYDVKM. This CDR3 has 12 amino acids. The CDR3 DNA follows: TGTGCCAGCGGCGGCAGGGTGAATGAGCAGTACTTC. Amino acids: CASGGRVNEQYF. The whole variable domain, remainder taken from reference TRBV28 and TRBJ2-7, is DVKVTQSSRYLVKRTGEKVFLECVQDMDHENMFWYRQDPGLGLRLIYFSYDVKMKEKGDIPEGYSVSREKKERFSLILESASTNQTSMYLCASGGRVNEQYFGPGTRLTVT.

The chain combines TRBV29-1 with TRBJ1-2, with 9 positions matching TRBD1. The V gene end was trimmed by 5 bases and the J gene end by 6 bases; junction bases not matched to a gene: 7. Germline V gene lookup returns CDR1 SQVTM and CDR2 ANQGSEA. This CDR3 is 13 amino acids long. CDR3 DNA: TGCAGCGTTAGAGGGTGGACAGGGGATGGCTACACCTTC. Protein sequence: CSVRGWTGDGYTF.

This chain links TRBV28 with TRBJ1-2; 8 nucleotides align to TRBD1. After removal of 5 bases from V and 2 bases from J, the junction contained 4 bases not matched to a gene. From germline, CDR1 is MDHEN and CDR2 SYDVKM. The CDR3 totals 14 residues. As DNA, the CDR3 is TGTGCCAGCAGTCAATCAGGGGGCAACTATGGCTACACCTTC. Its translation: CASSQSGGNYGYTF.